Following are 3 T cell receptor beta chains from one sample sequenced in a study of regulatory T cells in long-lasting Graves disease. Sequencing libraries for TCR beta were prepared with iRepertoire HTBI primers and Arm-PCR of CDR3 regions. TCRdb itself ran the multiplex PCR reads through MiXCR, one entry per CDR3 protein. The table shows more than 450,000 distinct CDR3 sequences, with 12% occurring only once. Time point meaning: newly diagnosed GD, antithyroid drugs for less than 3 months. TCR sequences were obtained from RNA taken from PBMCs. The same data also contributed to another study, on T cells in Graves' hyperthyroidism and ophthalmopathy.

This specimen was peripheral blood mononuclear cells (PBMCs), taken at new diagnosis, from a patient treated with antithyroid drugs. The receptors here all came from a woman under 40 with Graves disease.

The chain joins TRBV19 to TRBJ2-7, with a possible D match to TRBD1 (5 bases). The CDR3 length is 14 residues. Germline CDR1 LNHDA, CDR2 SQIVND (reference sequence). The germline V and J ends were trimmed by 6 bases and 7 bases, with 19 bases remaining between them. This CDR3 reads CASRKEARVGEQYF. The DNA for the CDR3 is TGTGCCAGTAGAAAAGAAGCCAGGGTTGGTGAGCAGTACTTC.

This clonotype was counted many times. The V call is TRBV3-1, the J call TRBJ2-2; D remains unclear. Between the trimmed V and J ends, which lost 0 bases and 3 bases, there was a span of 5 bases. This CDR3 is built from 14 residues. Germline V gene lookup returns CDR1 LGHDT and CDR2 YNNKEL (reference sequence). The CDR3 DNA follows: TGTGCCAGCAGCCAAGAAGGGTACACCGGGGAGCTGTTTTTT. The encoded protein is CASSQEGYTGELFF.

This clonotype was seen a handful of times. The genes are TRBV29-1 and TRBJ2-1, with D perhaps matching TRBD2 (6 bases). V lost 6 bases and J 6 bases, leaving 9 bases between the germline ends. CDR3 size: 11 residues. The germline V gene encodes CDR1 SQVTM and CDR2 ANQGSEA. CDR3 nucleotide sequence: TGCAGCGTGGGAGGCAGCAATGAGCAGTTCTTC. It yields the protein CSVGGSNEQFF.